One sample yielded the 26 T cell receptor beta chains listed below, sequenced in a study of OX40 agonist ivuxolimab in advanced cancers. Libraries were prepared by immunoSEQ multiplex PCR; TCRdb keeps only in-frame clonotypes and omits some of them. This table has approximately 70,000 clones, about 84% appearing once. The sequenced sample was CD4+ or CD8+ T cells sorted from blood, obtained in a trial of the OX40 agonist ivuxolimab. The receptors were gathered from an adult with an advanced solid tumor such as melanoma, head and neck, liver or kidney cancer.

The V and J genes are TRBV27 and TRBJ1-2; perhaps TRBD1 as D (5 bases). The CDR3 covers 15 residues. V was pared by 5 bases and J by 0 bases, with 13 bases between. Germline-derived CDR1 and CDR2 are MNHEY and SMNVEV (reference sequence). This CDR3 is CASSPYTGANYGYTF. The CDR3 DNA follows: TGTGCCAGCAGTCCTTATACAGGTGCTAACTATGGCTACACCTTC.

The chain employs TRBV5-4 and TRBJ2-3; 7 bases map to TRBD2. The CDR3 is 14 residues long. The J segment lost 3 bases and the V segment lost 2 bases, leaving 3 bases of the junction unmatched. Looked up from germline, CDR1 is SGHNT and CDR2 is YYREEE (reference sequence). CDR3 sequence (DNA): TGTGCCAGCAGCTTACGGCGGGGGACAGATACGCAGTATTTT. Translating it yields CASSLRRGTDTQYF.

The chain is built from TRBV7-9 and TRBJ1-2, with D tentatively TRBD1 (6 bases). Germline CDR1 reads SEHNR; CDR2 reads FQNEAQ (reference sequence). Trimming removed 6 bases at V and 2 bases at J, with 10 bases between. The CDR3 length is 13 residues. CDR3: CASSFGQNYGYTF. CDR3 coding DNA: TGTGCCAGCAGTTTTGGACAGAACTATGGCTACACCTTC.

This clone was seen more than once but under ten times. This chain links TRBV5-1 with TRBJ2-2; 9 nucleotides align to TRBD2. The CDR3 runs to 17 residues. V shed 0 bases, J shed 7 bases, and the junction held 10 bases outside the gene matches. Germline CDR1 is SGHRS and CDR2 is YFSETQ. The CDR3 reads CASSLVGSGSQGGELFF. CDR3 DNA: TGCGCCAGCAGCTTGGTTGGTAGCGGGAGTCAAGGCGGGGAGCTGTTTTTT. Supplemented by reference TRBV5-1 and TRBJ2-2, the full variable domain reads KAGVTQTPRYLIKTRGQQVTLSCSPISGHRSVSWYQQTPGQGLQFLFEYFSETQRNKGNFPGRFSGRQFSNSRSEMNVSTLELGDSALYLCASSLVGSGSQGGELFFGEGSRLTVL.

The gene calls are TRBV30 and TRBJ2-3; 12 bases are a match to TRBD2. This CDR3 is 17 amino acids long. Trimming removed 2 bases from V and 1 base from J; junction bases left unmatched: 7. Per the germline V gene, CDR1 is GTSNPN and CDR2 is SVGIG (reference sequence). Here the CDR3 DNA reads TGTGCCTGGAGTATAGGGAGGACTAGCGGGGGCACAGATACGCAGTATTTT. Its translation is CAWSIGRTSGGTDTQYF.

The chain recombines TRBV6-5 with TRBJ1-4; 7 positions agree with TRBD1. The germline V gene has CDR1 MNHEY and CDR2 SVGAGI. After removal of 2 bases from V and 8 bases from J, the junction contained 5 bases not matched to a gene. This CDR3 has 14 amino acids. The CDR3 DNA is TGTGCCAGCAGTTACGGACAGGCAAAAGAAAAACTGTTTTTT. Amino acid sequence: CASSYGQAKEKLFF.

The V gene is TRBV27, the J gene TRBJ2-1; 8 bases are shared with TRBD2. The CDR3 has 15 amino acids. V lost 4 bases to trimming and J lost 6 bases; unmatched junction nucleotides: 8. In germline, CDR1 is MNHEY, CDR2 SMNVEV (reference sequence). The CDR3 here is CASSSFGTRINEQFF. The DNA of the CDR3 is TGTGCCAGCAGTTCCTTCGGGACTAGGATCAATGAGCAGTTCTTC.

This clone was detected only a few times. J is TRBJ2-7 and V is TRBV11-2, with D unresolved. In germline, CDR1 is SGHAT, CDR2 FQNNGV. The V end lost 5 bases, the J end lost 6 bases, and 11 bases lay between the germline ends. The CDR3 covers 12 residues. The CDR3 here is CASSRQGLEQYF. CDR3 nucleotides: TGTGCCAGCAGCCGGCAAGGGCTCGAGCAGTACTTC.

CDR3 sequence (DNA): TGCAGTGCCCCCGCGGGGCAGGAAGCTTTCTTT. Its protein product is CSAPAGQEAFF. The chain has TRBV20-1 and TRBJ1-1; D may be TRBD1 (5 bases). Looked up from germline, CDR1 is DFQATT and CDR2 is SNEGSKA (reference sequence). The CDR3 spans 11 residues. V was shortened by 6 bases and J by 8 bases, with 13 bases between the two germline ends.

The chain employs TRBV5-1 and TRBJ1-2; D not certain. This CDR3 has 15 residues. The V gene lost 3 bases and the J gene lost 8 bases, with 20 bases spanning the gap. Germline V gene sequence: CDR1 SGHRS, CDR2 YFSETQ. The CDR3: CASSSGSPGIVGYTF. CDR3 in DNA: TGCGCCAGCAGCTCGGGATCCCCGGGGATTGTCGGCTACACCTTC.

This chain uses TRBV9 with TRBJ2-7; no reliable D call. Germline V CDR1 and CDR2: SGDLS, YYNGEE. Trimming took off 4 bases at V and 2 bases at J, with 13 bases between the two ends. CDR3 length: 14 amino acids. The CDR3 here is CASSRTRDPYEQYF. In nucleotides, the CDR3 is TGTGCCAGCAGCAGAACCCGAGATCCCTACGAGCAGTACTTC. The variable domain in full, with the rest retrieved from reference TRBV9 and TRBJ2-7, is DSGVTQTPKHLITATGQRVTLRCSPRSGDLSVYWYQQSLDQGLQFLIQYYNGEERAKGNILERFSAQQFPDLHSELNLSSLELGDSALYFCASSRTRDPYEQYFGPGTRLTVT.

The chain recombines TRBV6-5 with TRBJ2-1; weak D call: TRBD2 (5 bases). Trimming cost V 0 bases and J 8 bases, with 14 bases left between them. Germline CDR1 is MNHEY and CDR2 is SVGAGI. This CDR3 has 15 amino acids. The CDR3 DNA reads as TGTGCCAGCAGTTACTCGATGGGAGTCGTGGATGAGCAGTTCTTC. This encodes CASSYSMGVVDEQFF.

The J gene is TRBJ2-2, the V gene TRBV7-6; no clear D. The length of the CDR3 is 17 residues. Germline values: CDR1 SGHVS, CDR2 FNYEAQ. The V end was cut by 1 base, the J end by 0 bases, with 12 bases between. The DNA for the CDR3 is TGTGCCAGCAGCTTAGATATAGGTGGCGCGAACACCGGGGAGCTGTTTTTT. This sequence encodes CASSLDIGGANTGELFF.

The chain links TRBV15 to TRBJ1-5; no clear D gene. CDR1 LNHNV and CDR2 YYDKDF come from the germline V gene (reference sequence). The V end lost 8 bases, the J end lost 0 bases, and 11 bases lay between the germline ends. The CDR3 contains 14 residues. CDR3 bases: TGTGCCACCCGAACGGGGATTAGCAATCAGCCCCAGCATTTT. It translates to CATRTGISNQPQHF.

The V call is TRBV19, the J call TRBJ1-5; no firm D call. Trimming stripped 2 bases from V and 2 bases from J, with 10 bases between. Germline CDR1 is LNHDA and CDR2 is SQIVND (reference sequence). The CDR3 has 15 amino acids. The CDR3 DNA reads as TGTGCCAGTAGTATATGGGGTAGGGGCAATCAGCCCCAGCATTTT. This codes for CASSIWGRGNQPQHF.

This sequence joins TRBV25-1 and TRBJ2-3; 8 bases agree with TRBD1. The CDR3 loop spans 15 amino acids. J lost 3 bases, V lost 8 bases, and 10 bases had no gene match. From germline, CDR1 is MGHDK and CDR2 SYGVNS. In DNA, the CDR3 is TGTGCCAGCTCCGGACAGGGTGTTAGTACAGATACGCAGTATTTT. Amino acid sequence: CASSGQGVSTDTQYF.

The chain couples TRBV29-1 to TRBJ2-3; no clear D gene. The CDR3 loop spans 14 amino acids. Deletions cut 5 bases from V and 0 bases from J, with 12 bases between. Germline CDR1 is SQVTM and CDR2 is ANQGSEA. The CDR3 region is CSVRSARSTDTQYF. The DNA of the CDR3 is TGCAGCGTTCGATCGGCACGTAGCACAGATACGCAGTATTTT.

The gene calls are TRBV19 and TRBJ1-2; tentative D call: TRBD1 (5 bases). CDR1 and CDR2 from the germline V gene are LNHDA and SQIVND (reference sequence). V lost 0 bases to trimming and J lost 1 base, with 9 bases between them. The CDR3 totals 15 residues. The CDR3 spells CASSIDPRGNYGYTF. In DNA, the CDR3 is TGTGCCAGTAGTATAGATCCTAGGGGTAACTATGGCTACACCTTC.

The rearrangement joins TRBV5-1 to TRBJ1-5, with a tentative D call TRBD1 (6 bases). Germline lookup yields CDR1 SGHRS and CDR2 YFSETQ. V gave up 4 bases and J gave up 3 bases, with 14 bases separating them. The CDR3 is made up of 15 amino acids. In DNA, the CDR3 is TGCGCCAGCAGCCCGACAGGCCCTTTCAATCAGCCCCAGCATTTT. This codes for CASSPTGPFNQPQHF.

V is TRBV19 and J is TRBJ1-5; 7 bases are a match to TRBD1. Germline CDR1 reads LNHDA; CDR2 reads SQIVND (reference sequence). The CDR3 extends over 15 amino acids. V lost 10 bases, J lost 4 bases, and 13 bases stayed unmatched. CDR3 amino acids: CATMEGGRGNQPQHF. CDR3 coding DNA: TGTGCCACTATGGAAGGGGGCCGAGGAAATCAGCCCCAGCATTTT.

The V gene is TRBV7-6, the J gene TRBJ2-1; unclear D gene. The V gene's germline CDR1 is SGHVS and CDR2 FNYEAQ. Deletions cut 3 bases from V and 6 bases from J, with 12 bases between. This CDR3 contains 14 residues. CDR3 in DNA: TGTGCCAGCAGCTTGGTAATCGGAGTCAATGAGCAGTTCTTC. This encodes CASSLVIGVNEQFF.

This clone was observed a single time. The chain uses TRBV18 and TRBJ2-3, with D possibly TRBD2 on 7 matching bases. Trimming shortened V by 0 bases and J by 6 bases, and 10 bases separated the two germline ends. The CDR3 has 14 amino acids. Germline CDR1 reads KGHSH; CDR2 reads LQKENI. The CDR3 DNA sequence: TGTGCCAGCTCACCACCGGGGGGGCCCGATACGCAGTATTTT. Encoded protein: CASSPPGGPDTQYF. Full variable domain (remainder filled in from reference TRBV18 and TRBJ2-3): NAGVMQNPRHLVRRRGQEARLRCSPMKGHSHVYWYRQLPEEGLKFMVYLQKENIIDESGMPKERFSAEFPKEGPSILRIQQVVRGDSAAYFCASSPPGGPDTQYFGPGTRLTVL.

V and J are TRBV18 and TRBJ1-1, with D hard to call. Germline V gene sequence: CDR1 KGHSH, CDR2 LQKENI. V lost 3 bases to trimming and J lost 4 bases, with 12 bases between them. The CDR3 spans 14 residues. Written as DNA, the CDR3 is TGTGCCAGCTCACCTAGCCTCGGAGGCACTGAAGCTTTCTTT. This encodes CASSPSLGGTEAFF.

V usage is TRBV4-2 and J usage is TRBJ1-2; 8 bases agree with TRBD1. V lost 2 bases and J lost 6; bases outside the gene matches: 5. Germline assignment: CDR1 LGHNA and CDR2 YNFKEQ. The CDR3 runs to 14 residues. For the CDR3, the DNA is TGTGCCAGCAGCCAACGGCCGGGACAGGATGGCTACACCTTC. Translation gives CASSQRPGQDGYTF.

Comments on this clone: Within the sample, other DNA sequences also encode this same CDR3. The CDR3 sequence: CASSSGLQGAGGDGYTF. As DNA, the CDR3 is TGTGCCAGCAGCTCAGGTTTACAGGGGGCGGGTGGGGATGGCTACACCTTC. The J gene is TRBJ1-2, the V gene TRBV5-6, with 9 bases fitting TRBD1. The CDR3 spans 17 residues. Germline values: CDR1 SGHDT, CDR2 YYEEEE. The V gene end was trimmed by 3 bases and the J gene end by 6 bases; junction bases not matched to a gene: 15. Supplemented by reference TRBV5-6 and TRBJ1-2, the full variable domain reads DAGVTQSPTHLIKTRGQQVTLRCSPKSGHDTVSWYQQALGQGPQFIFQYYEEEERQRGNFPDRFSGHQFPNYSSELNVNALLLGDSALYLCASSSGLQGAGGDGYTFGSGTRLTVV.

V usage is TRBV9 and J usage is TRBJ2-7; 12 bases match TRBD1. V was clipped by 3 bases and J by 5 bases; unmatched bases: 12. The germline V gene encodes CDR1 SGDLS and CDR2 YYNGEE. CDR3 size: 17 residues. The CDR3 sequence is CASSASGTGGVYDEQYF. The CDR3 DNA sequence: TGTGCCAGCAGCGCATCCGGGACAGGGGGCGTTTACGACGAGCAGTACTTC.